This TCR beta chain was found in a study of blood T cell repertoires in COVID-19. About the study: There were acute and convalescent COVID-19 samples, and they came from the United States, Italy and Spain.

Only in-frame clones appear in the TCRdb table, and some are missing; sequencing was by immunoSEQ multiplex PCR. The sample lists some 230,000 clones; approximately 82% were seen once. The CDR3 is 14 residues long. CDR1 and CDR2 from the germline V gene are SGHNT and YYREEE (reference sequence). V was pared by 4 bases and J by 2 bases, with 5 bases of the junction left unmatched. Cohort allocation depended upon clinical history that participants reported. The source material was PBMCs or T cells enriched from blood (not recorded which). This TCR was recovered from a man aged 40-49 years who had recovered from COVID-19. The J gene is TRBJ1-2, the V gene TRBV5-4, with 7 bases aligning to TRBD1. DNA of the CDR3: TGTGCCAGCAGCCGGGGACAGAGCAACTATGGCTACACCTTC. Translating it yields CASSRGQSNYGYTF.